One sample yielded the 27 T cell receptor beta chains listed below, sequenced in a study of blood T cell repertoires in COVID-19. TCRdb keeps only in-frame clones here, not all; method: immunoSEQ multiplex PCR. The sample gives 200,000 to 300,000 clones, about 90% of which show up once; 2% to 3% is in the top ten. Sequenced: peripheral blood. The receptors shown here come from a person aged 18 to 30 with COVID-19, enrolled during active disease.

CDR3 nucleotide sequence: TGTGCCAGCAGTCCATGGACACCTTATAGCAATCAGCCCCAGCATTTT. The encoded protein is CASSPWTPYSNQPQHF. The chain recombines TRBV27 with TRBJ1-5; D perhaps matches TRBD1 (5 bases). Germline loops: CDR1 MNHEY, CDR2 SMNVEV (reference sequence). V was trimmed by 5 bases and J by 0 bases, leaving 14 bases between them. The CDR3 totals 16 residues.

The chain employs TRBV29-1 and TRBJ2-1; maybe TRBD2 (6 bases). In germline, CDR1 is SQVTM, CDR2 ANQGSEA. The CDR3 runs 15 residues. The V end was cut by 6 bases, the J end by 0 bases, with 15 bases between. DNA for the CDR3: TGCAGCGTAAAGGGACTGCCAAGCTCCTACAATGAGCAGTTCTTC. Translated: CSVKGLPSSYNEQFF.

The chain is built from TRBV5-1 and TRBJ2-2; weak D call: TRBD1 (5 bases). The V end lost 0 bases, the J end lost 4 bases, and 10 bases lay between the germline ends. CDR1 is SGHRS, CDR2 YFSETQ, per germline. The CDR3 sequence is 15 residues long. CDR3 amino acids: CASSLGGRATGELFF. The CDR3 bases are TGCGCCAGCAGCTTGGGGGGCCGGGCCACCGGGGAGCTGTTTTTT.

The V and J genes are TRBV24-1 and TRBJ1-2; the D is unclear. CDR1 KGHDR and CDR2 SFDVKD come from the germline V gene. V gave up 5 bases and J gave up 8 bases, with 8 bases separating them. The CDR3 loop spans 11 amino acids. As DNA, the CDR3 is TGTGCCACCAGTGGAGGATACGGCTACACCTTC. It is translated as CATSGGYGYTF.

V gene TRBV6-1 combines with J gene TRBJ1-6; D is ambiguous. This CDR3 contains 14 residues. Germline CDR1 is MNHNS and CDR2 is SASEGT. V lost 1 base, J lost 6 bases, and 7 bases lay in between. The CDR3 coding sequence is TGTGCCAGCAGTGAAGAGGAGGTTAATTCACCCCTCCACTTT. Translated, it gives CASSEEEVNSPLHF.

The chain carries TRBV7-2 and TRBJ2-3, with D possibly TRBD1 on 5 matching bases. This CDR3 is 14 amino acids long. Germline V gives CDR1 SGHTA, CDR2 FQGNSA. Trimming shortened V by 0 bases and J by 4 bases, and 8 bases separated the two germline ends. The CDR3, as DNA: TGTGCCAGCAGCTTAGCAGGGGTGTCAGATACGCAGTATTTT. This encodes CASSLAGVSDTQYF. Variable domain in full (rest from reference TRBV7-2 and TRBJ2-3): GAGVSQSPSNKVTEKGKDVELRCDPISGHTALYWYRQSLGQGLEFLIYFQGNSAPDKSGLPSDRFSAERTGGSVSTLTIQRTQQEDSAVYLCASSLAGVSDTQYFGPGTRLTVL.

This rearrangement joins TRBV7-2 to TRBJ2-7, with D perhaps TRBD1 (5 bases). Trimming left V 3 bases short and J 8 bases short, with 14 bases between. The CDR3 loop spans 13 amino acids. Germline V lookup: CDR1 SGHTA, CDR2 FQGNSA. CDR3 sequence (DNA): TGTGCCAGCAGCTTGGCCAGGGAAGGCAAGCAGTACTTC. This codes for CASSLAREGKQYF. Full variable domain (missing parts from reference TRBV7-2 and TRBJ2-7): GAGVSQSPSNKVTEKGKDVELRCDPISGHTALYWYRQSLGQGLEFLIYFQGNSAPDKSGLPSDRFSAERTGGSVSTLTIQRTQQEDSAVYLCASSLAREGKQYFGPGTRLTVT.

CDR3 bases: TGTGCACAACGAACAGGGGTTGGTGGAAACACCATATATTTT. Residues: CAQRTGVGGNTIYF. V gene TRBV30 combines with J gene TRBJ1-3, with 7 bases aligning to TRBD1. The V gene's germline CDR1 is GTSNPN and CDR2 SVGIG (reference sequence). CDR3 size: 14 residues.

This clone was seen once. The V call is TRBV6-2 or TRBV6-3, the J call TRBJ2-1; D might be TRBD2 (5 bases). The germline V gene has CDR1 MNHEY and CDR2 SVGEGT. Trimming took 2 bases from V and 5 from J, leaving 10 bases between them. This CDR3 contains 14 residues. The CDR3 protein is CASSYTTSHNEQFF. The CDR3 DNA is TGTGCCAGCAGTTACACCACTAGTCACAATGAGCAGTTCTTC.

The chain is built from TRBV3-1 (or the pseudogene TRBV3-2) and TRBJ1-5, with a possible D match to TRBD1 (5 bases). Per germline, CDR1 LGHDT and CDR2 YNNKEL (reference sequence). This CDR3 is built from 15 residues. With 3 bases removed from V and 0 bases from J, the gap between germline ends came to 9 bases. DNA for the CDR3: TGTGCCAGCAGCCAGCAGGGCTTTAGCAATCAGCCCCAGCATTTT. This encodes CASSQQGFSNQPQHF.

The chain joins TRBV5-1 to TRBJ2-3; 7 bases map to TRBD2. V shed 4 bases and J 4 bases; nucleotides not matched to a gene: 6. Per germline, CDR1 SGHRS and CDR2 YFSETQ. This CDR3 comprises 14 residues. CDR3 residues: CASSVTSTSDTQYF. The CDR3 coding sequence is TGCGCCAGCAGCGTGACTAGCACATCAGATACGCAGTATTTT.

This chain uses TRBV19 with TRBJ2-3; 7 bases are a match to TRBD2. The germline V gene encodes CDR1 LNHDA and CDR2 SQIVND (reference sequence). V lost 3 bases and J lost 2; bases outside the gene matches: 8. The CDR3 runs 16 residues. CDR3 loop: CASSMSAGAFTDTQYF. The CDR3 DNA reads as TGTGCCAGTAGTATGTCTGCGGGAGCGTTCACAGATACGCAGTATTTT.

J is TRBJ2-5 and V is TRBV6-6; 7 nucleotides align to TRBD1. This CDR3 spans 16 amino acids. The V segment lost 0 bases and the J segment 4 bases; nucleotides outside the gene matches: 8. Looked up from germline, CDR1 is MNHNY and CDR2 is SVGAGI (reference sequence). CDR3 protein: CASSYSRQGVGETQYF. For the CDR3, the DNA is TGTGCCAGCAGTTACTCGCGCCAGGGGGTGGGAGAGACCCAGTACTTC.

The chain has TRBV7-9 and TRBJ2-6, with TRBD2 as a possible D gene (6 bases). The CDR3 runs to 16 residues. The V gene's germline CDR1 is SEHNR and CDR2 FQNEAQ (reference sequence). Trimming shortened V by 7 bases and J by 0 bases, and 13 bases separated the two germline ends. The CDR3 sequence: CASTSWRDSGANVLTF. DNA of the CDR3: TGTGCCAGCACCTCCTGGAGGGACTCTGGGGCCAACGTCCTGACTTTC.

The chain is built from TRBV4-3 and TRBJ2-1; 10 nucleotides line up with TRBD2. This CDR3 region has 15 residues. Germline V lookup: CDR1 LGHNA, CDR2 YSLEER. V lost 4 bases to trimming and J lost 4 bases; unmatched junction nucleotides: 4. The CDR3 coding sequence is TGCGCCAGCAGCCTTGGGACTAGCGTTTACAATGAGCAGTTCTTC. Its translation: CASSLGTSVYNEQFF.

In nucleotides, the CDR3 is TGTGCCAGCAAGGGCCTCAGCGGGTACGAGCAGTACTTC. Translation: CASKGLSGYEQYF. The genes are TRBV27 and TRBJ2-7, with D possibly matching TRBD2 (6 bases). The CDR3 runs 13 residues. Germline V gene lookup returns CDR1 MNHEY and CDR2 SMNVEV (reference sequence). V lost 7 bases and J 4 bases, leaving 14 bases between the germline ends.

The J gene is TRBJ2-1, the V gene TRBV24-1, with 13 nucleotides matching TRBD2. The CDR3 totals 16 residues. Trimming removed 3 bases from V and 3 bases from J; junction bases left unmatched: 1. The germline CDR1 and CDR2 sequences are KGHDR and SFDVKD. CDR3 protein: CATSDRLAGGYNEQFF. DNA for the CDR3: TGTGCCACCAGTGATCGACTAGCGGGAGGCTACAATGAGCAGTTCTTC.

The CDR3 coding sequence is TGCAGCGGGGCGGGGGCATATGAGACCCAGTACTTC. The encoded protein is CSGAGAYETQYF. The gene calls are TRBV29-1 and TRBJ2-5, with TRBD2 as a possible D gene (7 bases). The germline V gene has CDR1 SQVTM and CDR2 ANQGSEA. This CDR3 region has 12 residues. The V end was cut by 7 bases, the J end by 5 bases, with 14 bases between.

V usage is TRBV25-1 and J usage is TRBJ2-1; 8 nucleotides align to TRBD1. The CDR3 runs 18 residues. V was pared by 3 bases and J by 3 bases, with 13 bases of the junction left unmatched. Germline CDR1 is MGHDK and CDR2 is SYGVNS. CDR3: CASSEKGRTGKSYNEQFF. The CDR3 DNA is TGTGCCAGCAGTGAGAAAGGACGGACAGGGAAGAGCTACAATGAGCAGTTCTTC.

The chain joins TRBV7-3 to TRBJ2-5; D is perhaps TRBD1 (6 bases). From germline, CDR1 is SGHTA and CDR2 FQGTGA. The CDR3 consists of 15 residues. Trimming shortened V by 4 bases and J by 1 base, and 13 bases separated the two germline ends. CDR3 sequence (DNA): TGTGCCAGCAGCTCCCAGCCAGGGGTCCAAGAGACCCAGTACTTC. Translation: CASSSQPGVQETQYF.

J is TRBJ1-3 and V is TRBV6-1; D gene ambiguous. Looked up from germline, CDR1 is MNHNS and CDR2 is SASEGT. V was clipped by 2 bases and J by 0 bases, with 8 bases between them. The CDR3 runs 15 residues. CDR3 nucleotides: TGTGCCAGCAGTGAATCCGACTACTCTGGAAACACCATATATTTT. This encodes CASSESDYSGNTIYF.

The chain combines TRBV27 with TRBJ2-1; D might be TRBD2 (6 bases). The CDR3 loop spans 14 amino acids. Germline CDR1 reads MNHEY; CDR2 reads SMNVEV (reference sequence). Trimming took 4 bases from V and 3 from J, leaving 10 bases between them. DNA for the CDR3: TGTGCCAGCAGTTCGCTCGGGGGCTACAATGAGCAGTTCTTC. It specifies CASSSLGGYNEQFF.

V usage is TRBV7-6 and J usage is TRBJ1-3, with 7 positions matching TRBD1. CDR1 is SGHVS, CDR2 FNYEAQ, per germline. V was clipped by 1 base and J by 0 bases; unmatched bases: 6. The CDR3 spans 17 residues. This CDR3 reads CASSLELGDSSGNTIYF. For the CDR3, the DNA is TGTGCCAGCAGCTTAGAATTAGGGGACAGCTCTGGAAACACCATATATTTT.

This chain connects TRBV2 to TRBJ2-7, with D possibly matching TRBD1 (5 bases). This CDR3 is 14 amino acids long. V shed 11 bases and J shed 7 bases, with 24 bases lying between them. The germline V gene has CDR1 SNHLY and CDR2 FYNNEI. The CDR3 DNA is TGTGCCGGCCGCAAGACAGTGGAGTCTTGGGAGCAGTACTTC. Protein sequence: CAGRKTVESWEQYF.

This rearrangement joins TRBV7-9 to TRBJ1-6; 9 positions agree with TRBD1. From germline, CDR1 is SEHNR and CDR2 FQNEAQ (reference sequence). The CDR3 covers 17 residues. Unmatched junction bases numbered 14, after V lost 5 bases and J lost 9 bases. CDR3 in amino acids: CASSDNHRDRALSPLHF. CDR3 nucleotide sequence: TGTGCCAGCAGCGATAACCACCGGGACAGGGCCCTTTCACCCCTCCACTTT.

This chain links TRBV5-6 with TRBJ2-1, with TRBD2 matching 7 bases. The trim removed 4 bases at V and 3 bases at J, leaving 10 bases unmatched. This CDR3 is built from 16 residues. Looked up from germline, CDR1 is SGHDT and CDR2 is YYEEEE. The CDR3 spells CASSTFRLADYNEQFF. The CDR3 region has the DNA TGTGCCAGCAGCACCTTCAGACTAGCTGACTACAATGAGCAGTTCTTC.

V usage is TRBV28 and J usage is TRBJ1-5; the D gene is possibly TRBD1 (5 bases). This CDR3 region has 14 residues. V lost 6 bases and J lost 2, with 11 bases in between. Germline CDR1 and CDR2: MDHEN and SYDVKM. CDR3 in DNA: TGTGCCAGCAGCAGAACAGGAGGCAATCAGCCCCAGCATTTT. Translation gives CASSRTGGNQPQHF.